The rows below give T cell receptor beta chains drawn from one sample of a study of radiation and T cells in renal cell carcinoma. Libraries were prepared by immunoSEQ multiplex PCR; TCRdb keeps only in-frame clonotypes and omits some of them. The data contain some 75,000 clones, roughly 87% of them singletons. The starting material was blood, obtained from a patient whose treatment included radiotherapy and nephrectomy. These receptors all come from a man aged 60-69 years with renal cell carcinoma. CDR3s include the opening cysteine and the closing phenylalanine or tryptophan. The order of the fields is D gene, V gene, clone size, J gene, CDR3 protein, CDR3 DNA. A D gene is named only where the DNA matches it firmly. Size values are once, few and many counts, or a class for expanded clones, and some rows have none.

TRBD2	TRBV5-1	.	TRBJ2-2	CASSLGSGDYGELFF	TGCGCCAGCAGCTTGGGTAGCGGGGACTACGGGGAGCTGTTTTTT
TRBD2	TRBV10-2	.	TRBJ2-7	CASSAGLGNEQYF	TGCGCCAGCAGTGCGGGACTAGGAAACGAGCAGTACTTC
TRBD1	TRBV19	.	TRBJ2-3	CASSMGDRGTDTQYF	TGTGCCAGTAGTATGGGGGACAGGGGCACAGATACGCAGTATTTT
.	TRBV5-1	.	TRBJ2-2	CASRSTGNTGELFF	TGCGCCAGCAGATCGACAGGGAACACCGGGGAGCTGTTTTTT
.	TRBV5-5	.	TRBJ2-7	CASSLATGRETYEQYF	TGTGCCAGCAGCTTGGCAACAGGTAGAGAAACCTACGAGCAGTACTTC
.	TRBV6-5	.	TRBJ1-1	CASSYSVNTEAFF	TGTGCCAGCAGTTACTCGGTGAACACTGAAGCTTTCTTT
.	TRBV25-1	.	TRBJ1-5	CASRETGINQPQHF	TGTGCCAGCAGGGAAACAGGGATCAATCAGCCCCAGCATTTT
.	TRBV28	.	TRBJ2-7	CASREGGLLEQYF	TGTGCCAGCAGAGAAGGGGGACTACTCGAGCAGTACTTC
TRBD1	TRBV6-1	.	TRBJ2-2	CASSETGQGGTGELFF	TGTGCCAGCAGTGAGACGGGACAGGGAGGAACCGGGGAGCTGTTTTTT
TRBD2	TRBV5-4	.	TRBJ2-7	CASSPGAGDSGRYEQYF	TGTGCCAGCAGCCCGGGGGCAGGGGATAGCGGGAGGTACGAGCAGTACTTC
.	TRBV28	.	TRBJ1-4	CASSLFRVGNEKLFF	TGTGCCAGCAGTTTATTCCGTGTTGGGAATGAAAAACTGTTTTTT
.	TRBV7-9	.	TRBJ2-7	CASSYGGTSYEQYF	TGTGCCAGCAGCTACGGTGGAACCTCCTACGAGCAGTACTTC
.	TRBV7-2	.	TRBJ2-7	CASSPSVNPYEQYF	TGTGCCAGCAGCCCATCCGTGAATCCCTACGAGCAGTACTTC
TRBD1	TRBV5-1	.	TRBJ2-1	CASSAPDRGKDYNEQFF	TGCGCCAGCAGCGCACCGGACAGGGGGAAGGACTACAATGAGCAGTTCTTC
TRBD1	TRBV5-4	.	TRBJ1-4	CASSEKQGRNEKLFF	TGTGCCAGCAGCGAAAAACAGGGGCGGAATGAAAAACTGTTTTTT
TRBD2	TRBV9	.	TRBJ2-1	CASRSGTNNEQFF	TGTGCCAGCAGATCCGGGACTAACAATGAGCAGTTCTTC
.	TRBV13	.	TRBJ2-3	CASSPYGDTQYF	TGTGCCAGCAGCCCCTATGGCGATACGCAGTATTTT
.	TRBV6-1	once	TRBJ1-2	CASSPRGADYGYTF	TGTGCCAGCAGTCCACGAGGGGCGGATTATGGCTACACCTTC
.	TRBV5-4	.	TRBJ2-3	CASSLVLEPAGDTQYF	TGTGCCAGCAGCTTGGTTCTTGAGCCAGCGGGAGATACGCAGTATTTT
TRBD1	TRBV28	.	TRBJ2-3	CASSWGQDLTDTQYF	TGTGCCAGCAGTTGGGGACAGGACCTCACAGATACGCAGTATTTT
.	TRBV5-6	.	TRBJ2-1	CASSLAGTDNEQFF	TGTGCCAGCAGCTTGGCTGGGACTGATAATGAGCAGTTCTTC
TRBD1	TRBV13	.	TRBJ2-5	CASSWDRKQETQYF	TGTGCCAGCAGCTGGGACAGAAAACAAGAGACCCAGTACTTC
TRBD1	TRBV5-1	few	TRBJ2-1	CASSLVGTGSFYEQFF	TGCGCCAGCAGCTTGGTCGGGACAGGGTCCTTCTATGAGCAGTTCTTC
.	TRBV11-2	.	TRBJ2-7	CASSLQSGEQYF	TGTGCCAGCAGCCTACAGTCAGGCGAGCAGTACTTC